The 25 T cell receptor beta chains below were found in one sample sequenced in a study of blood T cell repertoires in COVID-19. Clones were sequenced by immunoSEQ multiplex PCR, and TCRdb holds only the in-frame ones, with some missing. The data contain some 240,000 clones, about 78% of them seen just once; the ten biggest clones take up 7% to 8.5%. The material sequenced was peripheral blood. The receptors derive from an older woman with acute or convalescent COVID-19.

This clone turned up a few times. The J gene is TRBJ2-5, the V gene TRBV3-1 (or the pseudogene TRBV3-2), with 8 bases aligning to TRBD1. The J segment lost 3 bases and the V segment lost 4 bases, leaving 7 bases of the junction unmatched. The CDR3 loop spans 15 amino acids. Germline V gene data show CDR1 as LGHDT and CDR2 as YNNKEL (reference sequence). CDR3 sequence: CASSPSLTGEETQYF. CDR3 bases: TGTGCCAGCAGCCCATCGTTGACAGGGGAAGAGACCCAGTACTTC.

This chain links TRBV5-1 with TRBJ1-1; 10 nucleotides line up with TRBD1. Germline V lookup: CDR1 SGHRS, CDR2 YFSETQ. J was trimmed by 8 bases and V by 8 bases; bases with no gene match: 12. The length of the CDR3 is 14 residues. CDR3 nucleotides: TGCGCCAGTAAGGGAGGGACAGGGGATTTAGAAGCTTTCTTT. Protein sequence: CASKGGTGDLEAFF.

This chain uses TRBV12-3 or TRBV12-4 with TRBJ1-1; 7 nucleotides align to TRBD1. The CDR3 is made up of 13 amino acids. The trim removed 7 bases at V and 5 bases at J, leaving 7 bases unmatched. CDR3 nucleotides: TGTGCCAGCACCCTCGACAGGGTGACTGAAGCTTTCTTT. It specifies CASTLDRVTEAFF.

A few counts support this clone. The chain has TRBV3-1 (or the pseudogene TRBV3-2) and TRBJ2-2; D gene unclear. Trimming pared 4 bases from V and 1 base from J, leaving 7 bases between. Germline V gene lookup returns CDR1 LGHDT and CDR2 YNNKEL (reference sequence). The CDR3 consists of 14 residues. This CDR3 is CASSPSLNTGELFF. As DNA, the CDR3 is TGTGCCAGCAGCCCTTCACTGAACACCGGGGAGCTGTTTTTT.

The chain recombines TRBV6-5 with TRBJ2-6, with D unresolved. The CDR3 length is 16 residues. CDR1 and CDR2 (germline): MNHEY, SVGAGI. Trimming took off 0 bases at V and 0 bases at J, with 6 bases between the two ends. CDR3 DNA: TGTGCCAGCAGTTACTCGCCGGGCTCTGGGGCCAACGTCCTGACTTTC. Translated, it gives CASSYSPGSGANVLTF.

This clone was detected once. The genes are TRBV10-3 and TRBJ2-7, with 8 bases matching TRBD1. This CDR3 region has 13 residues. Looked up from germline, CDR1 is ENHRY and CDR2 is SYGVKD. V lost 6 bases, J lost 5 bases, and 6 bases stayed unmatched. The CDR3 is CAIRGQGADEQYF. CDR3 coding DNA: TGTGCCATCAGGGGCCAGGGGGCTGACGAGCAGTACTTC.

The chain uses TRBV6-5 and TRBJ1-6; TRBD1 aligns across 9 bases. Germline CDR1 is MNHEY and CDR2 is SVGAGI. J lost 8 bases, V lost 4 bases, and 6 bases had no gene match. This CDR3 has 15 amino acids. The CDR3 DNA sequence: TGTGCCAGCAGTTTGACCCGGGACAGGGATTCACCCCTCCACTTT. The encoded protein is CASSLTRDRDSPLHF.

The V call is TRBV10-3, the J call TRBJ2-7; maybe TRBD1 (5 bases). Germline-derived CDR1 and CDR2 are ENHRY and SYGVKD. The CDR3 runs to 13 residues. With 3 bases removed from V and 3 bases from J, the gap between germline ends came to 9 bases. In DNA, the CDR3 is TGTGCCATCAGTGAACAGGAAAACTACGAGCAGTACTTC. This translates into CAISEQENYEQYF.

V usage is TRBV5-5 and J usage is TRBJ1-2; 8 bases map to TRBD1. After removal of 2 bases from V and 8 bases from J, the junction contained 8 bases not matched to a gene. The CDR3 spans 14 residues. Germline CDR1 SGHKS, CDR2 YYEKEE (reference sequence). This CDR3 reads CASSLDGQGTGYTF. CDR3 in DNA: TGTGCCAGCAGCTTAGATGGACAGGGCACAGGCTACACCTTC.

CDR3 in amino acids: CASRGSAGGPNEQFF. DNA of the CDR3: TGTGCCAGCAGGGGGTCCGCGGGGGGACCTAATGAGCAGTTCTTC. V gene TRBV2 combines with J gene TRBJ2-1, with 8 bases aligning to TRBD2. Germline loops: CDR1 SNHLY, CDR2 FYNNEI. V lost 6 bases, J lost 7 bases, and 11 bases stayed unmatched. The CDR3 totals 15 residues.

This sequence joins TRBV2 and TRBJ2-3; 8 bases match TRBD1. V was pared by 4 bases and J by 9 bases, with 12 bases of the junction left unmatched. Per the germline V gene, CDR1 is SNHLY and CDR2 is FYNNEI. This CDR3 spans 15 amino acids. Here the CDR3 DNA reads TGTGCCAGCAGTGTTAACGGCCAGGGGGCAGGAACGCAGTATTTT. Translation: CASSVNGQGAGTQYF.

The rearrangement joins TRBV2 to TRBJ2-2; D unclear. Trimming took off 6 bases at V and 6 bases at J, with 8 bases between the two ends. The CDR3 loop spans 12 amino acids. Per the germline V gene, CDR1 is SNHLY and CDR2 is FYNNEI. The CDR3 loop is CASSLPPGELFF. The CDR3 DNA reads TGTGCCAGCAGCCTTCCCCCCGGGGAGCTGTTTTTT.

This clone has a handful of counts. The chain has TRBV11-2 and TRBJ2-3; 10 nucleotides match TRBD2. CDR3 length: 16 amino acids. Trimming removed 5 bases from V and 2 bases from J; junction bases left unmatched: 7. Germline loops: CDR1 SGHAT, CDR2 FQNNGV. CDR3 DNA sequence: TGTGCCAGCAGCGATTGGACTAGCGGAGTCACAGATACGCAGTATTTT. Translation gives CASSDWTSGVTDTQYF.

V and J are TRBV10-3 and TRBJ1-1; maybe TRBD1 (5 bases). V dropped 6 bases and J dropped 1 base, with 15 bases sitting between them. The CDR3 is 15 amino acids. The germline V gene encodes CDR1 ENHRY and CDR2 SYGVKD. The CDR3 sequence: CAIRATRVPNTEAFF. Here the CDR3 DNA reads TGTGCCATCAGAGCAACCAGGGTGCCGAACACTGAAGCTTTCTTT.

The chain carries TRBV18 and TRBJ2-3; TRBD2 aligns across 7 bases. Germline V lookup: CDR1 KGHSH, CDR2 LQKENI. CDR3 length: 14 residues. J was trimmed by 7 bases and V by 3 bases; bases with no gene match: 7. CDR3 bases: TGTGCCAGCTCACCCAGCGGGGAGGGAAATACGCAGTATTTT. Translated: CASSPSGEGNTQYF.

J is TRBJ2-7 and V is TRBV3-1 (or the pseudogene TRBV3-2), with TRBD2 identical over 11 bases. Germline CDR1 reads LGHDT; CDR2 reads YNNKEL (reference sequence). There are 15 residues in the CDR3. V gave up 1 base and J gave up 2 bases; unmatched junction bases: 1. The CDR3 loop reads CASSQGSGGAYEQYF. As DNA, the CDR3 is TGTGCCAGCAGCCAAGGTAGCGGGGGGGCCTACGAGCAGTACTTC.

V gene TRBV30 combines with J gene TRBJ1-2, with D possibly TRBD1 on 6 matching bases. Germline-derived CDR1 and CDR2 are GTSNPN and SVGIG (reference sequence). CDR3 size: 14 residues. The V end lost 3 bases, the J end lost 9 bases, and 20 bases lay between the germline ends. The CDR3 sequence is CAWSNQGSRESYTF. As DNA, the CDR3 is TGTGCCTGGAGCAACCAGGGGAGTCGTGAGAGCTACACCTTC.

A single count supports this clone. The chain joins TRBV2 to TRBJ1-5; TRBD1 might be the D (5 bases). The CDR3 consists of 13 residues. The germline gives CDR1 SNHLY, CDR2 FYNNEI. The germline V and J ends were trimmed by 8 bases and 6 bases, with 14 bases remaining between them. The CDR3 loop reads CASRPAGIQPQHF. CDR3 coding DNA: TGTGCCAGCCGGCCGGCAGGGATTCAGCCCCAGCATTTT.

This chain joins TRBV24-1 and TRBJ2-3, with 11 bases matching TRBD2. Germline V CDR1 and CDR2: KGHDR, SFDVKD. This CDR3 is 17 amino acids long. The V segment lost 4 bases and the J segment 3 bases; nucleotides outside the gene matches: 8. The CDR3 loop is CATSDSLAGGHTDTQYF. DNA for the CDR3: TGTGCCACCAGTGACAGTCTAGCGGGGGGCCATACAGATACGCAGTATTTT.

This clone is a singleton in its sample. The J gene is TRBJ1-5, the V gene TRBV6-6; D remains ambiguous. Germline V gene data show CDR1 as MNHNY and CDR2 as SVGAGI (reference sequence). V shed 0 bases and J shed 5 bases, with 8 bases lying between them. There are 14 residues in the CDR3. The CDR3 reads CASSYSEGDQPQHF. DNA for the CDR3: TGTGCCAGCAGTTACTCGGAGGGAGATCAGCCCCAGCATTTT.

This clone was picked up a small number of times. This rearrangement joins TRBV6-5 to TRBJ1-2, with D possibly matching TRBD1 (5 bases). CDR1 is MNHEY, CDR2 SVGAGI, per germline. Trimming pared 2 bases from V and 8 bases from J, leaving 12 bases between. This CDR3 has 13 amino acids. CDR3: CASSYGRGRGYTF. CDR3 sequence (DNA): TGTGCCAGCAGTTACGGTAGGGGTAGAGGCTACACCTTC.

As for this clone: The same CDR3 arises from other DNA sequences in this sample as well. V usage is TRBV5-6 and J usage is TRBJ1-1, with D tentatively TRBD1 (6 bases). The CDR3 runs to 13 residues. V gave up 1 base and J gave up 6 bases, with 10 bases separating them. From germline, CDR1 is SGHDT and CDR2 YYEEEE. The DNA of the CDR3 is TGTGCCAGCAGCTTGAGGGGGACCCCTGAAGCTTTCTTT. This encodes CASSLRGTPEAFF.

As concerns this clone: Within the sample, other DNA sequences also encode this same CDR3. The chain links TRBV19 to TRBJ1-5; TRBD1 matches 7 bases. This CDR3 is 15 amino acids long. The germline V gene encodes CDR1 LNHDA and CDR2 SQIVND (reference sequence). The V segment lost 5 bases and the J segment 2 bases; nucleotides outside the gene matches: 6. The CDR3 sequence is CASSYDGTGNQPQHF. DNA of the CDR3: TGTGCCAGTAGTTATGACGGGACAGGCAATCAGCCCCAGCATTTT.

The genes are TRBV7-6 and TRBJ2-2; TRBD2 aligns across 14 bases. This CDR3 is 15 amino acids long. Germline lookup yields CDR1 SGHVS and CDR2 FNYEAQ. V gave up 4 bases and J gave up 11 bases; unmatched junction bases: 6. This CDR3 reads CASSYTGTSGGELFF. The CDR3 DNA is TGTGCCAGCAGCTACACCGGGACTAGCGGGGGAGAGCTGTTTTTT.

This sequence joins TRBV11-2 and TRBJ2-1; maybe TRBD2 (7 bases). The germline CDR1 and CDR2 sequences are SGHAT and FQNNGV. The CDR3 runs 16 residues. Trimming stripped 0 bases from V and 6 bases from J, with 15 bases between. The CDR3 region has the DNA TGTGCCAGCAGCTTAGATCTGGGGGGGGGCTTCAATGAGCAGTTCTTC. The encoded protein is CASSLDLGGGFNEQFF. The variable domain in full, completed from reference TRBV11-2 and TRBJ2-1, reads EAGVAQSPRYKIIEKRQSVAFWCNPISGHATLYWYQQILGQGPKLLIQFQNNGVVDDSQLPKDRFSAERLKGVDSTLKIQPAKLEDSAVYLCASSLDLGGGFNEQFFGPGTRLTVL.